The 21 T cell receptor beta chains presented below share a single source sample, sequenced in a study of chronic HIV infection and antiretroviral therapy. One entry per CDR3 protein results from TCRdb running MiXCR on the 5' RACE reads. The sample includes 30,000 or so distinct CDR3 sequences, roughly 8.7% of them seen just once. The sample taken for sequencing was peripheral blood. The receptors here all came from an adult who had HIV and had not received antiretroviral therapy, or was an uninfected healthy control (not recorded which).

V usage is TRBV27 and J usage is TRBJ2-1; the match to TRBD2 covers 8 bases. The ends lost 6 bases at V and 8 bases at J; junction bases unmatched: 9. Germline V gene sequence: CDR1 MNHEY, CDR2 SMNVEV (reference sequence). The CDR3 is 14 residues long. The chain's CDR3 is CASRPGGGRYEQFF. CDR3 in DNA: TGTGCCAGCAGGCCCGGGGGGGGAAGGTATGAGCAGTTCTTC.

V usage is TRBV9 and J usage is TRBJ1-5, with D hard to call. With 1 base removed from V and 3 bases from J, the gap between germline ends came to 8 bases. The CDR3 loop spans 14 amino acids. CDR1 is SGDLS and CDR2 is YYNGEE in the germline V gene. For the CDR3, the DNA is TGTGCCAGCAGCGTATCCAGTTCCAATCAGCCCCAGCATTTT. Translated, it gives CASSVSSSNQPQHF.

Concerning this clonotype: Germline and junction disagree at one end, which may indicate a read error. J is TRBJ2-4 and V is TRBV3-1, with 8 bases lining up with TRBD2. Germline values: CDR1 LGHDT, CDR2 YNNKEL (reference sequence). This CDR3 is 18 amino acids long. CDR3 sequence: CASSQDYGGGIAINIQYF. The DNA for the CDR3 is TGTGCCAGCAGCCAAGATTACGGCGGGGGGATAGCCATAAACATTCAGTACTTC.

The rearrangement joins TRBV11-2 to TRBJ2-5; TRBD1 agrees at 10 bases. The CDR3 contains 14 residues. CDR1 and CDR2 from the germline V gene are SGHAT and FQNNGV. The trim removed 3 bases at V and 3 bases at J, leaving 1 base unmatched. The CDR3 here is CASSLTGGEETQYF. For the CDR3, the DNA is TGTGCCAGCAGCTTGACAGGGGGCGAAGAGACCCAGTACTTC.

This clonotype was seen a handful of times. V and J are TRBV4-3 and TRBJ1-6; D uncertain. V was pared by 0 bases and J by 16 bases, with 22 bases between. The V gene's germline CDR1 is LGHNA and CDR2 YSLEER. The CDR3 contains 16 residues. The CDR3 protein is CASSQDFRAPEKVLHF. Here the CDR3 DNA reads TGCGCCAGCAGCCAAGATTTCCGGGCCCCGGAAAAAGTTCTCCACTTT.

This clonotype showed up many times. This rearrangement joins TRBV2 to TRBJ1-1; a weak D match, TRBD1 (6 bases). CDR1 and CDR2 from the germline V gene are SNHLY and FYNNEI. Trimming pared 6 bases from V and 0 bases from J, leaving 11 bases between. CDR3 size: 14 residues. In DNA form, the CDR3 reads TGTGCCAGCAGAGATAGGGGGTTGAACACTGAAGCTTTCTTT. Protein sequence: CASRDRGLNTEAFF.

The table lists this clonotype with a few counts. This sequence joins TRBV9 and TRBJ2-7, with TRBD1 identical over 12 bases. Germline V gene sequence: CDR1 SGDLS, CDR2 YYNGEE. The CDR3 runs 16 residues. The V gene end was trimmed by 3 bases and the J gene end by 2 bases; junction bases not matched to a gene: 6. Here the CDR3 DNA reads TGTGCCAGCAGCGCCACCGGGACAGGGGGCCCCTACGAGCAGTACTTC. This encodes CASSATGTGGPYEQYF.

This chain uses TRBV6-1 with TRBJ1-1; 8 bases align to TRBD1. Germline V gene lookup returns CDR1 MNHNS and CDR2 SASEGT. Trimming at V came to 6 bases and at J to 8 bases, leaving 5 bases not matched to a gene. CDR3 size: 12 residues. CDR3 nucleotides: TGTGCCAGCAGCGCCTGGACAGGGGAAGCTTTCTTT. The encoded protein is CASSAWTGEAFF.

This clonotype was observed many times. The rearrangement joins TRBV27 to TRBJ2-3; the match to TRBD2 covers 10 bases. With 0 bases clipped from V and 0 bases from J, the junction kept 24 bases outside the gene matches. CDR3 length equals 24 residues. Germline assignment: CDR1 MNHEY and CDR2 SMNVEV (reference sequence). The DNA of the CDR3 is TGTGCCAGCAGTTTATCCGGCCGGCTAGCGGGAGTGGGGGCGGCGCGGGCTAGCACAGATACGCAGTATTTT. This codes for CASSLSGRLAGVGAARASTDTQYF.

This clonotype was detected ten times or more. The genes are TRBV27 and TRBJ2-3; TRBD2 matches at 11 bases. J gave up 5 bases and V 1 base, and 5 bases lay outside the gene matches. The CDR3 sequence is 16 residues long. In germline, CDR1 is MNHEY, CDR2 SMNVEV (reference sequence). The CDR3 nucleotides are TGTGCCAGCAGTTTATATACTAGCGGGAGCCGAGATACGCAGTATTTT. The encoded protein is CASSLYTSGSRDTQYF.

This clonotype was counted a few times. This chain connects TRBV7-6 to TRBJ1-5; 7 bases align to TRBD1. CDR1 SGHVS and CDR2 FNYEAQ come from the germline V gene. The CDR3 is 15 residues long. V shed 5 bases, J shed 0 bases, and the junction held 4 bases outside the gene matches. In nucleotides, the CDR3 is TGTGCCAGCAGCCAGGGACAGATTAGCAATCAGCCCCAGCATTTT. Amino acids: CASSQGQISNQPQHF.

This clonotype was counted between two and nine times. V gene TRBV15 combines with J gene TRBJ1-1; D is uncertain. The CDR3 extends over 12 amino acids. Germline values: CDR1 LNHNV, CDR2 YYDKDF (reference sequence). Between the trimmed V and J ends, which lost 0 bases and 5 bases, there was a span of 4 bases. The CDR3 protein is CATSREGTEAFF. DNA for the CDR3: TGTGCCACCAGCAGAGAGGGGACTGAAGCTTTCTTT.

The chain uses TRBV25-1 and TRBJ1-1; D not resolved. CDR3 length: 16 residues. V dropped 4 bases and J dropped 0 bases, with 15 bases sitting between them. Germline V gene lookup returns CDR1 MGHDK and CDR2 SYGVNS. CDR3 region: CASSGLRDGLNTEAFF. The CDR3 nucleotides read TGTGCCAGCAGTGGTCTGAGGGATGGGCTGAACACTGAAGCTTTCTTT. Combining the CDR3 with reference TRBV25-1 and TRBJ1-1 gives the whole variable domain EADIYQTPRYLVIGTGKKITLECSQTMGHDKMYWYQQDPGMELHLIHYSYGVNSTEKGDLSSESTVSRIRTEHFPLTLESARPSHTSQYLCASSGLRDGLNTEAFFGQGTRLTVV.

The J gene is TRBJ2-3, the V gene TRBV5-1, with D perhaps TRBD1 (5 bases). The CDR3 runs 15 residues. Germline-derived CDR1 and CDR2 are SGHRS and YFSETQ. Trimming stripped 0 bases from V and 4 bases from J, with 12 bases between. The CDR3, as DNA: TGCGCCAGCAGCTTGGAGGGGCAGGGATCAGATACGCAGTATTTT. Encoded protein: CASSLEGQGSDTQYF.

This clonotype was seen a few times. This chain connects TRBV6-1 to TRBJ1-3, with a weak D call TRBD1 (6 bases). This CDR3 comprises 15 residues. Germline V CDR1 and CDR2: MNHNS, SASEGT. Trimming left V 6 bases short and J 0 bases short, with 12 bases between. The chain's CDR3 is CASSNQGSSGNTIYF. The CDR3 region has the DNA TGTGCCAGCAGCAACCAGGGGAGCTCTGGAAACACCATATATTTT.

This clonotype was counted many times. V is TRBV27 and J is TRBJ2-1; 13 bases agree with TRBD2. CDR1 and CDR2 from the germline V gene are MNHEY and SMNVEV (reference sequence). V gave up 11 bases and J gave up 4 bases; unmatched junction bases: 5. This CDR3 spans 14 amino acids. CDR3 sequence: CAAGTSGIYNEQFF. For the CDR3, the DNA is TGTGCCGCAGGGACTAGCGGGATATACAATGAGCAGTTCTTC.

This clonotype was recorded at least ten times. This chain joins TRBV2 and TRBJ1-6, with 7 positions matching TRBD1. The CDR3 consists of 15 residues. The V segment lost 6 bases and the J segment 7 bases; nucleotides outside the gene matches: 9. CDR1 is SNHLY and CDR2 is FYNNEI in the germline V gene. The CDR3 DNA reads TGTGCCAGCAGCCGAATGACAGGGCAGAATTCACCCCTCCACTTT. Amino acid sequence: CASSRMTGQNSPLHF. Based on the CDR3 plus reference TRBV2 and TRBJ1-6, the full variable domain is EPEVTQTPSHQVTQMGQEVILRCVPISNHLYFYWYRQILGQKVEFLVSFYNNEISEKSEIFDDQFSVERPDGSNFTLKIRSTKLEDSAMYFCASSRMTGQNSPLHFGNGTRLTVT.

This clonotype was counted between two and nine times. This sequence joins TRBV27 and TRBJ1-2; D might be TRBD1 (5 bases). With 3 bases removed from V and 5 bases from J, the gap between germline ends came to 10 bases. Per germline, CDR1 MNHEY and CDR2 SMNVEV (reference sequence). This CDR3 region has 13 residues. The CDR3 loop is CASSFGTRYGYTF. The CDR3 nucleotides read TGTGCCAGCAGTTTCGGGACCAGATATGGCTACACCTTC.

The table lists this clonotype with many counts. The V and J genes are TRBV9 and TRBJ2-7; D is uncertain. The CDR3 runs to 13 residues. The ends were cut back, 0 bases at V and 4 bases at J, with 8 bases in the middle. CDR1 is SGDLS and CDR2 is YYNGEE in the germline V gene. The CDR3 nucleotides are TGTGCCAGCAGCGTAGCTAATGGGTACGAGCAGTACTTC. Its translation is CASSVANGYEQYF.

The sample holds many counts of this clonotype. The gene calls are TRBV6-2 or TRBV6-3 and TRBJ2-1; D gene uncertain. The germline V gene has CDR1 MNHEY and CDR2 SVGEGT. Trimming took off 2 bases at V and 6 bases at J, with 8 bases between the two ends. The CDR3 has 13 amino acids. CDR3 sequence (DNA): TGTGCCAGCAGTTACACCGCGAGCAATGAGCAGTTCTTC. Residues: CASSYTASNEQFF.

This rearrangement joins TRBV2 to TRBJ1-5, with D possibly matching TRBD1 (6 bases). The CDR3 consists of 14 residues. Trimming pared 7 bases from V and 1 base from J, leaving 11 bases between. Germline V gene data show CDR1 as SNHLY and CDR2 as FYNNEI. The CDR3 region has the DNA TGTGCCAGCAAAAATAGGGGGAGCAATCAGCCCCAGCATTTT. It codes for CASKNRGSNQPQHF.